Each of the 12 T cell receptor beta chains below was sequenced from the same sample in a study of T cell repertoires in cytomegalovirus infection. One entry per CDR3 protein, called by TCRdb with MiXCR from the reads. The sample contains about 210,000 distinct CDR3 sequences, roughly 6.5% of which appear only once. The sequenced sample was PBMCs. The receptors come from a human donor in good health (CMV status not recorded). Some clones in this sample may be carry-over from other donors' samples.

This clonotype has just a few counts. V is TRBV28 and J is TRBJ2-1, with 8 bases lining up with TRBD1. Germline V gene data show CDR1 as MDHEN and CDR2 as SYDVKM. V lost 2 bases to trimming and J lost 6 bases; unmatched junction nucleotides: 6. CDR3 length: 15 amino acids. CDR3 protein: CASSLTQGVFNEQFF. In DNA, the CDR3 is TGTGCCAGCAGTTTAACACAGGGGGTATTCAATGAGCAGTTCTTC.

This clonotype occurred many times. The chain joins TRBV29-1 to TRBJ2-1; TRBD1 might be the D (8 bases). V was trimmed by 5 bases and J by 4 bases, leaving 12 bases between them. The CDR3 length is 13 residues. The germline gives CDR1 SQVTM, CDR2 ANQGSEA. This chain's CDR3 is CSVSGTGYNEQFF. In nucleotides, the CDR3 is TGCAGCGTTAGCGGGACAGGTTACAATGAGCAGTTCTTC.

In its sample, this clonotype was seen many times. The chain recombines TRBV7-2 with TRBJ2-4; no clear D. Germline V lookup: CDR1 SGHTA, CDR2 FQGNSA. This CDR3 has 13 residues. The V end lost 1 base, the J end lost 5 bases, and 6 bases lay between the germline ends. CDR3 sequence reads: CASSLEAENIQYF. CDR3 nucleotide sequence: TGTGCCAGCAGCTTAGAGGCGGAAAACATTCAGTACTTC.

At least ten counts were recorded for this clonotype. The V gene is TRBV7-2, the J gene TRBJ2-7; unclear D gene. The CDR3 is 15 residues long. The germline gives CDR1 SGHTA, CDR2 FQGNSA. V lost 1 base, J lost 1 base, and 11 bases lay in between. In nucleotides, the CDR3 is TGTGCCAGCAGCTTAGTCCCGGACGGTTCCTACGAGCAGTACTTC. Residues: CASSLVPDGSYEQYF.

There are many counts of this clonotype. V and J are TRBV7-8 and TRBJ2-5; possible D gene TRBD1, 5 bases. CDR3 length: 16 residues. Germline V CDR1 and CDR2: SGHVS, FQNEAQ. With 1 base removed from V and 7 bases from J, the gap between germline ends came to 19 bases. The CDR3 nucleotides are TGTGCCAGCAGCTTAGGGGCCCCCGTGGACAAAGGGACCCAGTACTTC. Protein sequence: CASSLGAPVDKGTQYF.

In this sample, this clonotype turned up many times. The chain links TRBV7-9 to TRBJ2-2; D unresolved. Trimming removed 1 base from V and 1 base from J, with 7 bases in between. The CDR3 runs 15 residues. Germline CDR1 SEHNR, CDR2 FQNEAQ (reference sequence). CDR3 in amino acids: CASSLDGWNTGELFF. Here the CDR3 DNA reads TGTGCCAGCAGCTTAGACGGATGGAACACCGGGGAGCTGTTTTTT.

This clonotype was observed a handful of times. The chain uses TRBV29-1 and TRBJ2-1; the D gene is possibly TRBD1 (6 bases). Deletions cut 5 bases from V and 12 bases from J, with 17 bases between. The CDR3 has 12 residues. Germline V gives CDR1 SQVTM, CDR2 ANQGSEA. The CDR3: CSVSDTGSGQFF. Here the CDR3 DNA reads TGCAGCGTTTCAGATACAGGGTCGGGGCAGTTCTTC.

The V call is TRBV25-1, the J call TRBJ2-7, with D unresolved. Germline-derived CDR1 and CDR2 are MGHDK and SYGVNS. The CDR3 is 14 residues long. V lost 3 bases and J lost 1, with 10 bases in between. The chain's CDR3 is CASSEPTPSYEQYF. The CDR3 DNA reads as TGTGCCAGCAGTGAGCCGACTCCATCCTACGAGCAGTACTTC.

In its sample, this clonotype was seen many times. V usage is TRBV7-6 and J usage is TRBJ1-1, with D perhaps TRBD1 (5 bases). V lost 3 bases to trimming and J lost 5 bases, with 16 bases between them. The germline V gene encodes CDR1 SGHVS and CDR2 FNYEAQ. The CDR3 length is 15 residues. For the CDR3, the DNA is TGTGCCAGCAGCTTGTCCACAAGGGGCGGAACTGAAGCTTTCTTT. Translation gives CASSLSTRGGTEAFF. The full variable domain, in which reference TRBV7-6 and TRBJ1-1 provide the parts outside the CDR3, is GAGVSQSPRYKVTKRGQDVALRCDPISGHVSLYWYRQALGQGPEFLTYFNYEAQQDKSGLPNDRFSAERPEGSISTLTIQRTEQRDSAMYRCASSLSTRGGTEAFFGQGTRLTVV.

In this sample, this clonotype turned up many times. The V gene is TRBV7-2, the J gene TRBJ2-7; possible D gene TRBD1, 6 bases. The CDR3 contains 15 residues. Germline V CDR1 and CDR2: SGHTA, FQGNSA. The V and J ends lost 5 bases and 2 bases respectively, with 16 bases between them. CDR3 protein: CASSRLQGDPYEQYF. The CDR3 DNA reads TGTGCCAGCAGCCGGCTACAGGGTGATCCCTACGAGCAGTACTTC. The full variable domain, rest sourced from reference TRBV7-2 and TRBJ2-7, is GAGVSQSPSNKVTEKGKDVELRCDPISGHTALYWYRQSLGQGLEFLIYFQGNSAPDKSGLPSDRFSAERTGGSVSTLTIQRTQQEDSAVYLCASSRLQGDPYEQYFGPGTRLTVT.

This clonotype was seen repeatedly, ten times or more. V and J are TRBV20-1 and TRBJ2-2, with 9 bases lining up with TRBD1. The CDR3 consists of 14 residues. The germline V gene has CDR1 DFQATT and CDR2 SNEGSKA (reference sequence). V lost 6 bases to trimming and J lost 4 bases; unmatched junction nucleotides: 6. In nucleotides, the CDR3 is TGCAGTGCGGTCCGGGACAGGGCCACCGGGGAGCTGTTTTTT. Encoded protein: CSAVRDRATGELFF.

This clonotype appeared many times. The chain joins TRBV7-6 to TRBJ1-4; D is ambiguous. CDR1 and CDR2 (germline): SGHVS, FNYEAQ. The CDR3 contains 14 residues. Trimming took off 0 bases at V and 6 bases at J, with 8 bases between the two ends. The CDR3 region is CASSLAHWDEKLFF. CDR3 nucleotide sequence: TGTGCCAGCAGCTTAGCCCATTGGGATGAAAAACTGTTTTTT.